This T cell receptor (beta chain) was captured in a study of tumor and adjacent non-tumor tissue in lung cancer. For the study at large: Patients comprised 12 adenocarcinoma, 2 squamous cell carcinoma and 1 small cell lung cancer. Some 4.2 million productive TCRbeta reads were obtained per sample on average.

Points from the study as a whole: Compared with tumor, normal lung showed significantly lower TCR diversity.

On this clonotype: What it binds is unknown.

The template was RNA from unsorted bulk tissue. This non-tumor lung sample came from over 3 cm beyond the tumor edge. Unmatched junction bases numbered 14, after V lost 6 bases and J lost 6 bases. CDR3 length equals 15 residues. Germline lookup yields CDR1 SGHAT and CDR2 FQNNGV. The library came from three nested PCR rounds adapted from ARM-PCR protocols. MiXCR was run by TCRdb on the multiplex PCR reads, yielding one entry per CDR3 protein. In the table there are about 100,000 distinct CDR3 sequences, 65% of which are singletons. The rearrangement joins TRBV11-2 to TRBJ2-7, with 7 bases matching TRBD2. The sequence derives from a man aged 25 to 40 with non-small cell lung cancer. The sample consisted of distant non-tumor lung tissue. The CDR3 region is CASSRSVGLAVEQYF. CDR3 in DNA: TGTGCCAGCAGTCGGAGTGTGGGGCTAGCGGTCGAGCAGTACTTC.